Following are 27 T cell receptor beta chains from one sample sequenced in a study of shared clonotypes between healthy human individuals. Assay: immunoSEQ multiplex PCR; the TCRdb copy retains only in-frame clones and omits some. This table holds some 2.3 million clones, over 85% found once. Material: naive CD4+ T cells from PBMCs. The subset was: CD45RA+ positively selected. These receptors all stem from a man between 18 and 35 years old in good health. Some clones in this sample may be carry-over from other donors' samples.

The chain is built from TRBV28 and TRBJ2-7, with D perhaps being TRBD1 or TRBD2 (6 bases each). The CDR3 runs to 17 residues. Germline loops: CDR1 MDHEN, CDR2 SYDVKM. Trimming left V 3 bases short and J 6 bases short, with 24 bases between. For the CDR3, the DNA is TGTGCCAGCAGTTTTCCGGGACATCGAAGGTCGGGAGTCGAGCAGTACTTC. Translated: CASSFPGHRRSGVEQYF.

The chain recombines TRBV5-1 with TRBJ2-7; D is unclear. The germline V gene has CDR1 SGHRS and CDR2 YFSETQ. The CDR3 length is 13 residues. With 0 bases removed from V and 9 bases from J, the gap between germline ends came to 13 bases. Here the CDR3 reads CASSLAGGSGQYF. CDR3 DNA: TGCGCCAGCAGCTTGGCCGGTGGCTCTGGGCAGTACTTC. Drawing the rest from reference TRBV5-1 and TRBJ2-7, the complete variable domain is KAGVTQTPRYLIKTRGQQVTLSCSPISGHRSVSWYQQTPGQGLQFLFEYFSETQRNKGNFPGRFSGRQFSNSRSEMNVSTLELGDSALYLCASSLAGGSGQYFGPGTRLTVT.

This sequence joins TRBV5-4 and TRBJ2-6; TRBD1 might be the D (5 bases). The germline V and J ends were trimmed by 2 bases and 4 bases, with 10 bases remaining between them. In germline, CDR1 is SGHNT, CDR2 YYREEE (reference sequence). The length of the CDR3 is 15 residues. For the CDR3, the DNA is TGTGCCAGCAGCTTTGTGGGGCCCGGGGCCAACGTCCTGACTTTC. It specifies CASSFVGPGANVLTF.

This chain uses TRBV7-9 with TRBJ1-1; possible D gene TRBD1, 5 bases. The germline V and J ends were trimmed by 4 bases and 11 bases, with 14 bases remaining between them. The CDR3 consists of 12 residues. Per germline, CDR1 SEHNR and CDR2 FQNEAQ (reference sequence). The DNA of the CDR3 is TGTGCCAGCAGCTCGGAGCGGAGGGGTGCTTTCTTT. Protein sequence: CASSSERRGAFF.

The chain uses TRBV27 and TRBJ1-6, with unresolved D. V lost 2 bases and J 7 bases, leaving 12 bases between the germline ends. Looked up from germline, CDR1 is MNHEY and CDR2 is SMNVEV (reference sequence). The CDR3 runs 15 residues. The CDR3 region is CASSLGAFENSPLHF. The CDR3 region has the DNA TGTGCCAGCAGTTTAGGAGCGTTCGAGAATTCACCCCTCCACTTT.

The V gene is TRBV15, the J gene TRBJ2-2; D is possibly TRBD1 (5 bases). The length of the CDR3 is 16 residues. Between the trimmed V and J ends, which lost 5 bases and 1 base, there was a span of 14 bases. In germline, CDR1 is LNHNV, CDR2 YYDKDF (reference sequence). CDR3 sequence (DNA): TGTGCCACCAGCTTCGGCCCCCAGGGGAACACCGGGGAGCTGTTTTTT. Protein product: CATSFGPQGNTGELFF. The full variable domain, completed using reference TRBV15 and TRBJ2-2, is DAMVIQNPRYQVTQFGKPVTLSCSQTLNHNVMYWYQQKSSQAPKLLFHYYDKDFNNEADTPDNFQSRRPNTSFCFLDIRSPGLGDTAMYLCATSFGPQGNTGELFFGEGSRLTVL.

This chain uses TRBV4-1 with TRBJ2-1; a weak D match, TRBD1 (6 bases). Deletions cut 3 bases from V and 9 bases from J, with 15 bases between. This CDR3 comprises 14 residues. Germline V gives CDR1 MGHRA, CDR2 YSYEKL. The CDR3 bases are TGCGCCAGCAGCCATAACAGGGTTGGCGGTGAGCAGTTCTTC. Protein sequence: CASSHNRVGGEQFF.

V is TRBV6-1 and J is TRBJ2-7; 8 nucleotides match TRBD1. The CDR3 totals 16 residues. Trimming cost V 3 bases and J 4 bases; bases outside gene matches: 11. Per germline, CDR1 MNHNS and CDR2 SASEGT. CDR3 in amino acids: CASSDPTTGVSYEQYF. The CDR3 nucleotides read TGTGCCAGCAGTGACCCTACGACAGGGGTTTCGTACGAGCAGTACTTC.

The chain combines TRBV5-1 with TRBJ2-7; the D is unclear. Germline loops: CDR1 SGHRS, CDR2 YFSETQ. This CDR3 comprises 15 residues. V lost 4 bases to trimming and J lost 6 bases, with 20 bases between them. CDR3 nucleotide sequence: TGCGCCAGCAGCCCCTCTCCGACGGAGACGTCCGAGCAGTACTTC. It yields the protein CASSPSPTETSEQYF.

The J gene is TRBJ1-1, the V gene TRBV5-1; D is possibly TRBD1 (5 bases). Trimming shortened V by 5 bases and J by 0 bases, and 11 bases separated the two germline ends. The germline V gene has CDR1 SGHRS and CDR2 YFSETQ. This CDR3 comprises 14 residues. The CDR3 loop reads CASSVGTLNTEAFF. DNA of the CDR3: TGCGCCAGCAGTGTCGGGACTTTGAACACTGAAGCTTTCTTT.

This chain uses TRBV5-6 with TRBJ2-1; possible D gene TRBD2, 5 bases. Germline V gene sequence: CDR1 SGHDT, CDR2 YYEEEE. The CDR3 is 16 residues long. Trimming stripped 3 bases from V and 3 bases from J, with 16 bases between. The CDR3 loop reads CASSSGERLNYNEQFF. CDR3 DNA sequence: TGTGCCAGCAGCTCTGGGGAGCGGCTGAACTACAATGAGCAGTTCTTC. Filled out from reference TRBV5-6 and TRBJ2-1, the complete variable domain reads DAGVTQSPTHLIKTRGQQVTLRCSPKSGHDTVSWYQQALGQGPQFIFQYYEEEERQRGNFPDRFSGHQFPNYSSELNVNALLLGDSALYLCASSSGERLNYNEQFFGPGTRLTVL.

This rearrangement joins TRBV1 to TRBJ1-5; whether TRBD1, the table's D call, matches the DNA was not checked. TRBV1 constitutes a pseudogene. This CDR3 has 16 residues. The CDR3 region has the DNA TGCACCAGCAGCCAAGCCCTCGACAGGGGGATTCAGCCCCAGCATTTT. Translated, it gives CTSSQALDRGIQPQHF.

The V gene is TRBV11-1, the J gene TRBJ2-2; the D is unclear. CDR3 length: 13 amino acids. Germline V gene data show CDR1 as SGHAT and CDR2 as FQDESV (reference sequence). V lost 3 bases and J 4 bases, leaving 6 bases between the germline ends. CDR3 in amino acids: CASSLDLTGELFF. The CDR3 region has the DNA TGTGCCAGCAGCTTGGACCTCACCGGGGAGCTGTTTTTT.

V and J are TRBV6-5 and TRBJ2-7, with 8 bases lining up with TRBD1. In germline, CDR1 is MNHEY, CDR2 SVGAGI. The CDR3 runs to 15 residues. V trimming: 7 bases; J trimming: 7 bases; junction bases outside the gene matches: 15. This chain's CDR3 is CASTGRTTDRVEQYF. The DNA for the CDR3 is TGTGCCAGCACCGGACGGACCACGGACAGGGTGGAGCAGTACTTC.

The chain carries TRBV7-9 and TRBJ2-6; weak D call: TRBD1 (6 bases). With 2 bases removed from V and 4 bases from J, the gap between germline ends came to 9 bases. Germline V lookup: CDR1 SEHNR, CDR2 FQNEAQ (reference sequence). This CDR3 contains 15 residues. CDR3 in DNA: TGTGCCAGCAGCTTATGGGGGCTAGGGGCCAACGTCCTGACTTTC. Its translation: CASSLWGLGANVLTF.

The chain employs TRBV9 and TRBJ2-1, with a weak D call TRBD2 (6 bases). Per germline, CDR1 SGDLS and CDR2 YYNGEE. The germline V and J ends were trimmed by 0 bases and 9 bases, with 16 bases remaining between them. The CDR3 consists of 15 residues. CDR3 in amino acids: CASSVDRTSRSEQFF. CDR3 sequence (DNA): TGTGCCAGCAGCGTAGATCGAACTAGCCGATCTGAGCAGTTCTTC.

The chain joins TRBV10-3 to TRBJ2-7, with 8 bases that match TRBD1. J was trimmed by 0 bases and V by 6 bases; bases with no gene match: 7. The germline CDR1 and CDR2 sequences are ENHRY and SYGVKD. The CDR3 length is 15 residues. The CDR3 coding sequence is TGTGCCATCAGGGCACACAGGGGGGACTCCTACGAGCAGTACTTC. Translated: CAIRAHRGDSYEQYF.

This chain joins TRBV28 and TRBJ1-5; D uncertain. V was clipped by 7 bases and J by 2 bases, with 18 bases between them. The V gene's germline CDR1 is MDHEN and CDR2 SYDVKM. The CDR3 sequence is 16 residues long. CDR3 DNA: TGTGCCAGCACAAAATGGGGTAGCATGGGCAATCAGCCCCAGCATTTT. As protein: CASTKWGSMGNQPQHF.

The gene calls are TRBV7-3 and TRBJ1-5; D ambiguous. The length of the CDR3 is 12 residues. V shed 2 bases and J shed 7 bases, with 6 bases lying between them. The germline CDR1 and CDR2 sequences are SGHTA and FQGTGA. CDR3 sequence: CASSLAAQPQHF. The CDR3, as DNA: TGTGCCAGCAGCTTAGCCGCCCAGCCCCAGCATTTT.

The gene calls are TRBV19 and TRBJ2-2, with D perhaps TRBD2 (7 bases). Germline assignment: CDR1 LNHDA and CDR2 SQIVND (reference sequence). The V end lost 5 bases, the J end lost 2 bases, and 12 bases lay between the germline ends. CDR3 length: 15 residues. The CDR3 loop is CASSPRGANTGELFF. The CDR3 DNA follows: TGTGCCAGTAGTCCACGGGGGGCTAACACCGGGGAGCTGTTTTTT.

The chain uses TRBV18 and TRBJ1-1; no reliable D call. Trimming took off 2 bases at V and 1 base at J, with 8 bases between the two ends. This CDR3 contains 14 residues. Germline V lookup: CDR1 KGHSH, CDR2 LQKENI. The CDR3 loop reads CASSPKGGNTEAFF. The CDR3 nucleotides are TGTGCCAGCTCACCAAAAGGCGGGAACACTGAAGCTTTCTTT.

The chain combines TRBV20-1 with TRBJ2-5; D uncertain. The CDR3 contains 10 residues. Germline-derived CDR1 and CDR2 are DFQATT and SNEGSKA (reference sequence). Trimming took 4 bases from V and 5 from J, leaving 5 bases between them. The CDR3 DNA reads as TGCAGTGCTACCGATGAGACCCAGTACTTC. Translation: CSATDETQYF.

The CDR3 loop reads CASSSPGRGEKLFF. The CDR3 bases are TGTGCCAGCAGTTCCCCAGGCCGGGGTGAAAAACTGTTTTTT. V usage is TRBV28 and J usage is TRBJ1-4; unclear D gene. CDR3 length: 14 amino acids. Germline V lookup: CDR1 MDHEN, CDR2 SYDVKM. With 4 bases removed from V and 7 bases from J, the gap between germline ends came to 13 bases.

The J gene is TRBJ2-1, the V gene TRBV4-1; tentatively, D is TRBD2 (6 bases). CDR3 length equals 16 residues. Germline values: CDR1 MGHRA, CDR2 YSYEKL. V lost 0 bases and J 8 bases, leaving 17 bases between the germline ends. CDR3 in amino acids: CASSQDGSGLRYEQFF. The CDR3 nucleotides read TGCGCCAGCAGCCAAGATGGTAGCGGCCTTCGCTATGAGCAGTTCTTC.

The V gene is TRBV28, the J gene TRBJ2-2, with a tentative D call TRBD1 (6 bases). Per the germline V gene, CDR1 is MDHEN and CDR2 is SYDVKM. The CDR3 runs 18 residues. With 6 bases removed from V and 0 bases from J, the gap between germline ends came to 20 bases. CDR3 sequence: CASSNLVGGRSNTGELFF. Here the CDR3 DNA reads TGTGCCAGCAGCAACCTCGTTGGGGGCCGCTCGAACACCGGGGAGCTGTTTTTT.

This chain connects TRBV5-1 to TRBJ1-2, with 12 nucleotides matching TRBD1. In germline, CDR1 is SGHRS, CDR2 YFSETQ. This CDR3 has 16 amino acids. J lost 8 bases, V lost 5 bases, and 13 bases had no gene match. CDR3 bases: TGCGCCAGCAGATTAGTCCCGGGACAGGGGGCTCCCGGCTACACCTTC. Translated: CASRLVPGQGAPGYTF. Complete variable domain (other parts from reference TRBV5-1 and TRBJ1-2): KAGVTQTPRYLIKTRGQQVTLSCSPISGHRSVSWYQQTPGQGLQFLFEYFSETQRNKGNFPGRFSGRQFSNSRSEMNVSTLELGDSALYLCASRLVPGQGAPGYTFGSGTRLTVV.

In its sample, this clone was seen a few times. The sample has other DNA sequences that encode this CDR3 too. V and J are TRBV7-3 and TRBJ1-2, with 7 positions matching TRBD1. CDR3 size: 13 residues. Germline V lookup: CDR1 SGHTA, CDR2 FQGTGA. Trimming at V came to 5 bases and at J to 8 bases, leaving 8 bases not matched to a gene. The CDR3 bases are TGTGCCAGCAGCATCCGACAGGGTGGAGGCTACACCTTC. Its protein is CASSIRQGGGYTF.